Below, 27 T cell receptor beta chains from the same sample are listed, as sequenced in a study of blood T cell repertoires in COVID-19. Profiling relied on immunoSEQ multiplex PCR, and the TCRdb table lists in-frame clones only, not all of them. Among under 300,000 clones listed, roughly 80% were seen once. Sequencing was done on a sample of peripheral blood. All receptors derive from a woman aged 18 to 35 with acute or convalescent COVID-19.

This clone was counted at least ten times. The V and J genes are TRBV13 and TRBJ2-1; 9 nucleotides align to TRBD1. The CDR3 has 16 residues. CDR1 and CDR2 from the germline V gene are PRHDT and FYEKMQ (reference sequence). The J segment lost 4 bases and the V segment lost 1 base, leaving 5 bases of the junction unmatched. The CDR3 sequence is CASSLASGTGYNEQFF. The CDR3 DNA reads as TGTGCCAGCAGCTTAGCGTCCGGGACAGGGTACAATGAGCAGTTCTTC.

In nucleotides, the CDR3 is TGTGCCAGCAGTTACTCGTCGGGACAGGGGTACGAGCAGTACTTC. This gives the protein CASSYSSGQGYEQYF. The chain recombines TRBV6-6 with TRBJ2-7, with 10 bases that match TRBD1. Germline CDR1 reads MNHNY; CDR2 reads SVGAGI (reference sequence). The CDR3 is 15 residues long. J was trimmed by 4 bases and V by 0 bases; bases with no gene match: 3.

The CDR3 loop reads CASGPEGAWGTQYF. CDR3 nucleotide sequence: TGTGCTAGTGGCCCCGAGGGGGCTTGGGGGACCCAGTACTTC. J is TRBJ2-5 and V is TRBV12-5, with 7 bases matching TRBD1. Per germline, CDR1 LGHNT and CDR2 FRNRAP. V gave up 6 bases and J gave up 7 bases; unmatched junction bases: 11. This CDR3 is 14 amino acids long.

The CDR3 DNA follows: TGTGCCAGCAGTCTCACCGGGACAGGGGGCTCCTATAATTCACCCCTCCACTTT. Residues: CASSLTGTGGSYNSPLHF. The rearrangement uses TRBV7-2 and TRBJ1-6, with 11 bases matching TRBD1. Germline V CDR1 and CDR2: SGHTA, FQGNSA. The trim removed 6 bases at V and 0 bases at J, leaving 7 bases unmatched. The CDR3 has 18 amino acids.

CDR3 sequence reads: CASSLGSGGTEAFF. DNA of the CDR3: TGCGCCAGCAGCTTGGGATCCGGAGGAACTGAAGCTTTCTTT. This rearrangement joins TRBV5-1 to TRBJ1-1; no clear D gene. The V gene lost 0 bases and the J gene lost 5 bases, with 11 bases spanning the gap. Germline lookup yields CDR1 SGHRS and CDR2 YFSETQ. The CDR3 contains 14 residues.

The chain combines TRBV27 with TRBJ1-1, with D possibly matching TRBD1 (5 bases). The CDR3 length is 16 residues. The V end lost 3 bases, the J end lost 0 bases, and 14 bases lay between the germline ends. CDR1 MNHEY and CDR2 SMNVEV come from the germline V gene (reference sequence). CDR3 DNA: TGTGCCAGCAGTTTTATCGGGGGTTTGATGAACACTGAAGCTTTCTTT. Protein: CASSFIGGLMNTEAFF.

The V call is TRBV5-1, the J call TRBJ1-1; 8 nucleotides agree with TRBD1. This CDR3 region has 14 residues. Germline V gives CDR1 SGHRS, CDR2 YFSETQ. V lost 0 bases, J lost 4 bases, and 2 bases stayed unmatched. The CDR3 DNA sequence: TGCGCCAGCAGCTTGGGGACAGGGAGCACTGAAGCTTTCTTT. It is translated as CASSLGTGSTEAFF.

CDR3 sequence reads: CASSQGPREWEQYF. In nucleotides, the CDR3 is TGCGCCAGCAGCCAAGGGCCACGGGAGTGGGAGCAGTACTTC. The rearrangement joins TRBV4-1 to TRBJ2-7, with D maybe TRBD2 (6 bases). Germline V lookup: CDR1 MGHRA, CDR2 YSYEKL. The V and J ends lost 1 base and 7 bases respectively, with 14 bases between them. CDR3 length: 14 residues.

The chain carries TRBV19 and TRBJ1-1; 8 nucleotides align to TRBD1. J was trimmed by 0 bases and V by 5 bases; bases with no gene match: 14. The germline CDR1 and CDR2 sequences are LNHDA and SQIVND (reference sequence). The CDR3 has 18 residues. The CDR3 DNA is TGTGCCAGTAGTGTAGGACGACAGGGGACGAGAGTGAACACTGAAGCTTTCTTT. It yields the protein CASSVGRQGTRVNTEAFF.

This chain uses TRBV23-1 with TRBJ1-3; D gene unclear. Being an ORF, TRBV23-1 has a function that is uncertain. The CDR3 is 19 residues long. Trimming stripped 3 bases from V and 0 bases from J, with 21 bases between. CDR3 DNA sequence: TGCGCCAGCAGTCAGCCGACATGGGCCCCGCGCAACTCTGGAAACACCATATATTTT. Translating gives CASSQPTWAPRNSGNTIYF.

The chain uses TRBV29-1 and TRBJ1-2, with 8 bases lining up with TRBD1. In germline, CDR1 is SQVTM, CDR2 ANQGSEA. With V trimmed by 4 bases and J by 5 bases, 9 bases remained unmatched. This CDR3 contains 14 residues. DNA for the CDR3: TGCAGCGTTGTTACGCAGGGGGCAGGGTATGGCTACACCTTC. Amino acids: CSVVTQGAGYGYTF.

This rearrangement joins TRBV6-5 to TRBJ1-3; D is unresolved. The CDR3 runs 16 residues. V lost 3 bases, J lost 0 bases, and 12 bases lay in between. Germline V gene lookup returns CDR1 MNHEY and CDR2 SVGAGI. The DNA of the CDR3 is TGTGCCAGCAGTTATGTTCAGGCGATCTCTGGAAACACCATATATTTT. Its translation is CASSYVQAISGNTIYF.

The J gene is TRBJ1-1, the V gene TRBV4-2; a possible D gene is TRBD1 (5 bases). The length of the CDR3 is 15 residues. Trimming stripped 5 bases from V and 0 bases from J, with 13 bases between. Germline CDR1 and CDR2: LGHNA and YNFKEQ. CDR3 nucleotide sequence: TGTGCCAGCAGCACGCGGACAACGATGAACACTGAAGCTTTCTTT. It yields the protein CASSTRTTMNTEAFF.

J is TRBJ2-3 and V is TRBV13, with 11 bases lining up with TRBD2. This CDR3 contains 13 residues. Unmatched junction bases numbered 0, after V lost 9 bases and J lost 1 base. Looked up from germline, CDR1 is PRHDT and CDR2 is FYEKMQ (reference sequence). In DNA, the CDR3 is TGTGCCAGTAGCGGGAGGGGCACAGATACGCAGTATTTT. Protein sequence: CASSGRGTDTQYF. The variable domain in full, completed from reference TRBV13 and TRBJ2-3, reads AAGVIQSPRHLIKEKRETATLKCYPIPRHDTVYWYQQGPGQDPQFLISFYEKMQSDKGSIPDRFSAQQFSDYHSELNMSSLELGDSALYFCASSGRGTDTQYFGPGTRLTVL.

The chain employs TRBV2 and TRBJ2-5; possible D gene TRBD2, 6 bases. The CDR3 runs 13 residues. With 6 bases removed from V and 5 bases from J, the gap between germline ends came to 13 bases. Germline CDR1 reads SNHLY; CDR2 reads FYNNEI. CDR3 region: CASSPGTGETQYF. CDR3 DNA sequence: TGTGCCAGCAGCCCGGGGACTGGGGAGACCCAGTACTTC.

The genes are TRBV10-3 and TRBJ2-3, with D perhaps TRBD2 (7 bases). Trimming removed 4 bases from V and 4 bases from J, with 12 bases in between. CDR1 is ENHRY, CDR2 SYGVKD, per germline. This CDR3 has 14 residues. DNA of the CDR3: TGTGCCATCAGTGCGGGGGGCCGGGCAGATACGCAGTATTTT. It is translated as CAISAGGRADTQYF.

The rearrangement links TRBV5-1 to TRBJ2-1; 10 bases agree with TRBD2. This CDR3 has 14 residues. Germline CDR1 SGHRS, CDR2 YFSETQ. Trimming cost V 6 bases and J 6 bases; bases outside gene matches: 6. Written as DNA, the CDR3 is TGCGCCAGCAAGCGGGAGGGCTTAGGCAATGAGCAGTTCTTC. The encoded protein is CASKREGLGNEQFF.

The chain is built from TRBV12-3 or TRBV12-4 and TRBJ1-1; D gene ambiguous. V was shortened by 6 bases and J by 3 bases, with 8 bases between the two germline ends. The CDR3 contains 12 residues. Here the CDR3 reads CASRVADTEAFF. CDR3 in DNA: TGTGCCAGCAGGGTGGCGGACACTGAAGCTTTCTTT.

The V gene is TRBV19, the J gene TRBJ1-6, with a weak D call TRBD1 (5 bases). The V gene's germline CDR1 is LNHDA and CDR2 SQIVND (reference sequence). The V end was cut by 3 bases, the J end by 10 bases, with 19 bases between. CDR3 length: 16 residues. The CDR3: CASSMDGSQGISPLHF. The CDR3 bases are TGTGCCAGTAGTATGGACGGGTCCCAGGGTATATCACCCCTCCACTTT.

The chain is built from TRBV28 and TRBJ2-1, with D perhaps matching TRBD2 (5 bases). The V gene's germline CDR1 is MDHEN and CDR2 SYDVKM. The length of the CDR3 is 21 residues. The V end was cut by 3 bases, the J end by 3 bases, with 30 bases between. The CDR3 spells CASSFPPPRGSSADHYNEQFF. DNA for the CDR3: TGTGCCAGCAGTTTCCCCCCACCACGGGGTAGCTCCGCAGACCACTACAATGAGCAGTTCTTC.

V usage is TRBV19 and J usage is TRBJ2-5; 9 bases align to TRBD1. The CDR3 spans 16 residues. Germline loops: CDR1 LNHDA, CDR2 SQIVND (reference sequence). V lost 3 bases to trimming and J lost 5 bases; unmatched junction nucleotides: 10. The CDR3 DNA reads as TGTGCCAGTAGTATGGGGGGACAGGGCCCGTGGGAGACCCAGTACTTC. Amino acids: CASSMGGQGPWETQYF. The complete variable domain, with remaining parts taken from reference TRBV19 and TRBJ2-5, reads DGGITQSPKYLFRKEGQNVTLSCEQNLNHDAMYWYRQDPGQGLRLIYYSQIVNDFQKGDIAEGYSVSREKKESFPLTVTSAQKNPTAFYLCASSMGGQGPWETQYFGPGTRLLVL.

This chain uses TRBV3-1 (or the pseudogene TRBV3-2) with TRBJ1-4; the D gene is possibly TRBD1 (6 bases). The CDR3 is 14 residues long. V dropped 1 base and J dropped 13 bases, with 16 bases sitting between them. CDR1 is LGHDT, CDR2 YNNKEL, per germline (reference sequence). The CDR3, as DNA: TGTGCCAGCAGCCAAGCGTCAGGGACAACCCGACTGTTTTTT. This translates into CASSQASGTTRLFF.

The rearrangement joins TRBV19 to TRBJ2-2; maybe TRBD2 (6 bases). V was cut by 7 bases and J by 4 bases, with 16 bases left in between. From germline, CDR1 is LNHDA and CDR2 SQIVND (reference sequence). This CDR3 has 15 amino acids. The CDR3 sequence is CASIRRDSSTGELFF. The CDR3 nucleotides are TGTGCCAGTATTAGACGGGACTCCAGCACCGGGGAGCTGTTTTTT.

V gene TRBV18 combines with J gene TRBJ1-3; no clear D gene. Per the germline V gene, CDR1 is KGHSH and CDR2 is LQKENI. V lost 1 base, J lost 0 bases, and 13 bases lay in between. CDR3 size: 17 residues. CDR3 region: CASSPQQPYDSGNTIYF. Written as DNA, the CDR3 is TGTGCCAGCTCACCACAACAGCCCTACGACTCTGGAAACACCATATATTTT.

The chain uses TRBV10-3 and TRBJ2-2, with TRBD1 identical over 12 bases. The V and J ends lost 7 bases and 4 bases, in that order; junction bases with no gene match: 10. Germline V gene data show CDR1 as ENHRY and CDR2 as SYGVKD. The CDR3 sequence is 17 residues long. The CDR3 protein is CAITPGQGALGTGELFF. The CDR3 nucleotides are TGTGCCATCACTCCGGGACAGGGGGCGCTTGGCACCGGGGAGCTGTTTTTT.

The gene calls are TRBV15 and TRBJ1-1; tentative D call: TRBD1 (6 bases). Between the trimmed V and J ends, which lost 2 bases and 11 bases, there was a span of 21 bases. Germline-derived CDR1 and CDR2 are LNHNV and YYDKDF (reference sequence). The CDR3 runs 15 residues. DNA for the CDR3: TGTGCCACCAGCAGACAAACAGGGAAGGCCGTCCTGGCTTTCTTT. Protein: CATSRQTGKAVLAFF.

The table lists this clone with a few counts. The chain is built from TRBV7-2 and TRBJ2-7; D is uncertain. The germline gives CDR1 SGHTA, CDR2 FQGNSA. Trimming shortened V by 5 bases and J by 4 bases, and 9 bases separated the two germline ends. The CDR3 runs 12 residues. As DNA, the CDR3 is TGTGCCAGCAGCACCCTCGGGTACGAGCAGTACTTC. This codes for CASSTLGYEQYF.